Listed below are T cell receptor beta chains from one sample, sequenced in a study of cytomegalovirus exposure and HLA in healthy donors. Generated by immunoSEQ multiplex PCR, the TCRdb table keeps only in-frame clones and is missing some. The table has more than 150,000 clones, just under 80% seen once. Source material: PBMCs. These receptors came from a woman between 25 and 40 years old in good health and CMV-seronegative. The CDR3 runs from the conserved cysteine through the conserved F or W. The D gene is left open where the match is weak. The size field is filled for only some rows; it gives once, few, many or a size class.

v_call	d_call	j_call	clone_size	cdr3_nt	cdr3_aa
TRBV4-3	TRBD2	TRBJ2-3	NA	TGCGCCAGCAGCCAAGATCTCCTAGCGGGGGGGCCCGCAGATACGCAGTATTTT	CASSQDLLAGGPADTQYF
TRBV2	TRBD1	TRBJ2-3	NA	TGTGCCAGCGGGACAGGTTGGGCAGATACGCAGTATTTT	CASGTGWADTQYF
TRBV5-1	NA	TRBJ1-1	few	TGCGCCAGCAGCCGGGTGGGAGACACTGAAGCTTTCTTT	CASSRVGDTEAFF
TRBV30	NA	TRBJ2-7	NA	TGTGCCTGGAGTGTACTGAGACAGTCGTTATCCGAGCAGTACTTC	CAWSVLRQSLSEQYF
TRBV4-3	NA	TRBJ1-6	NA	TGCGCCAGCAGCAAAAACCCAGGGAAGGTCACCTATAATTCACCCCTCCACTTT	CASSKNPGKVTYNSPLHF
TRBV5-1	NA	TRBJ1-1	few	TGCGCCAGCAGCTTGGGGACCACGGGAATGAACACTGAAGCTTTCTTT	CASSLGTTGMNTEAFF
TRBV30	NA	TRBJ1-4	few	TGTGCCTGCCGGCGGGGGGCCACTAATGAAAAACTGTTTTTT	CACRRGATNEKLFF
TRBV2	TRBD2	TRBJ2-1	NA	TGTGCCAGCAGGGTTAGCGGGGGCCTCTACAATGAGCAGTTCTTC	CASRVSGGLYNEQFF
TRBV30	NA	TRBJ2-6	NA	TGTGCCTGGAGTTCGGGGGCCAACGTCCTGACTTTC	CAWSSGANVLTF
TRBV6-1	NA	TRBJ1-2	NA	TGTGCCAGCAGTGATCGAGGTGCCTATGGCTACACCTTC	CASSDRGAYGYTF
TRBV12-5	NA	TRBJ1-1	few	TGTGCTAGTGGTCCGGCGGCAGAGAACACTGAAGCTTTCTTT	CASGPAAENTEAFF
TRBV4-2	TRBD1	TRBJ1-1	few	TGTGCCAGCAGCCAAGCGGGACAGGGGGCTGAAGCTTTCTTT	CASSQAGQGAEAFF
TRBV6-6	NA	TRBJ1-2	NA	TGTGCCAGCATGAGGGAAAGCTATGGCTACACCTTC	CASMRESYGYTF
TRBV15	TRBD2	TRBJ2-7	NA	TGTGCCACCAGCAGGGGGGAGGGTTGGTACGAGCAGTACTTC	CATSRGEGWYEQYF
TRBV7-9	TRBD1	TRBJ1-2	NA	TGTGCCAGCAGCCAAGGGACAGGGGTGTATCGCTACACCTTC	CASSQGTGVYRYTF
TRBV15	NA	TRBJ1-1	NA	TGTGCCACCAGCATAGGAGACGGCAACAAAGCTTTCTTT	CATSIGDGNKAFF
TRBV6-4	NA	TRBJ1-5	once	TGTGCCAGCAGTGAGTCCGGGTCCTTTTATAGCAATCAGCCCCAGCATTTT	CASSESGSFYSNQPQHF
TRBV9	NA	TRBJ2-7	few	TGTGCCAGCAGCGTAATGACGGGCTACGAGCAGTACTTC	CASSVMTGYEQYF
TRBV7-9	NA	TRBJ1-1	few	TGTGCCAGCAGCTTAGGGGCGGGGATGGTCACTGAAGCTTTCTTT	CASSLGAGMVTEAFF
TRBV30	TRBD2	TRBJ2-5	once	TGTGCCTGGAGTCCGGGGGGGAACCAAGAGACCCAGTACTTC	CAWSPGGNQETQYF
TRBV6-4	TRBD1	TRBJ1-2	NA	TGTGCCAGCAGTTGGTCGACAGGGAACTATGGCTACACCTTC	CASSWSTGNYGYTF
TRBV11-2	NA	TRBJ2-2	NA	TGTGCCAGCAGCCCCAGGGCCGACACCGGGGAGCTGTTTTTT	CASSPRADTGELFF
TRBV6-1	NA	TRBJ1-4	NA	TGTGCCAGCATCACGTCGTTACAGAATGAAAAACTGTTTTTT	CASITSLQNEKLFF
TRBV19	TRBD1	TRBJ2-7	once	TGTGCCAGTAGTGCGAGACAGGGGAACTACGAGCAGTACTTC	CASSARQGNYEQYF
TRBV29-1	TRBD1	TRBJ1-2	NA	TGCAGCGTATCACAGGGGGCCAACTATGGCTACACCTTC	CSVSQGANYGYTF
TRBV19	NA	TRBJ2-5	NA	TGTGCCAGTAGTAGCTTGAGGAGCGCAGAGACCCAGTACTTC	CASSSLRSAETQYF
TRBV7-9	NA	TRBJ1-1	NA	TGTGCCAGCAGCTTAGCGCTGGTCGACGGGAGCACTGAAGCTTTCTTT	CASSLALVDGSTEAFF
TRBV6-5	NA	TRBJ1-6	NA	TGTGCCAGCAGGATCACAATGGGGGGGACCCTCCACTTT	CASRITMGGTLHF
TRBV5-6	NA	TRBJ1-1	NA	TGTGCCAGCAGCCTCTTGGGGGGGCTAAGGTACACTGAAGCTTTCTTT	CASSLLGGLRYTEAFF